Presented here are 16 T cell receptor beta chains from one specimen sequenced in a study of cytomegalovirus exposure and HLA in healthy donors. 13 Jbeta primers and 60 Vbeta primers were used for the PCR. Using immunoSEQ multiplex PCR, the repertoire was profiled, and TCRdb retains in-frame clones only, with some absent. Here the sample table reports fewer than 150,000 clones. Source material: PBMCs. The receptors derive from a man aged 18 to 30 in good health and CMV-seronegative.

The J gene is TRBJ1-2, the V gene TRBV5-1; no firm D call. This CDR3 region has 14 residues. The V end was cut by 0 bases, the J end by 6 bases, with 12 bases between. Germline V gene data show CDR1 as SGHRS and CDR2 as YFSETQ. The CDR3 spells CASSLASGGDGYTF. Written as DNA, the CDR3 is TGCGCCAGCAGCTTGGCGTCAGGTGGCGATGGCTACACCTTC.

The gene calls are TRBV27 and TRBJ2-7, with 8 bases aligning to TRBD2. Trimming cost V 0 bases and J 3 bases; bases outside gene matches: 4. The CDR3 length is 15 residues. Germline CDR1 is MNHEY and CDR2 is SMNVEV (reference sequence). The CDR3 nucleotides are TGTGCCAGCAGTTTATCGGGGGCGGGAGGCTACGAGCAGTACTTC. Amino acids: CASSLSGAGGYEQYF.

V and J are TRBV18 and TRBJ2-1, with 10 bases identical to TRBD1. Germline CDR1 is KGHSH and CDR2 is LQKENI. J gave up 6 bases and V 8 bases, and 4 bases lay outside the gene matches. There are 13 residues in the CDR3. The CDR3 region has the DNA TGTGCCAGCCGACAGGGGGCTAGCAATGAGCAGTTCTTC. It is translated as CASRQGASNEQFF.

The CDR3 loop reads CASDRVFTEAFF. The CDR3 DNA reads TGTGCCAGCGACAGAGTTTTCACTGAAGCTTTCTTT. This chain uses TRBV6-1 with TRBJ1-1; D possibly corresponds to TRBD1 (5 bases). Germline V gene sequence: CDR1 MNHNS, CDR2 SASEGT. The CDR3 loop spans 12 amino acids. V shed 8 bases and J shed 4 bases, with 11 bases lying between them.

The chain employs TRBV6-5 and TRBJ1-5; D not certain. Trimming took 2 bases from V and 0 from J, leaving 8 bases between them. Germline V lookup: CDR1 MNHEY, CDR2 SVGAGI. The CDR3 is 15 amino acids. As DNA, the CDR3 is TGTGCCAGCAGTTACATAGCAGATAGCAATCAGCCCCAGCATTTT. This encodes CASSYIADSNQPQHF.

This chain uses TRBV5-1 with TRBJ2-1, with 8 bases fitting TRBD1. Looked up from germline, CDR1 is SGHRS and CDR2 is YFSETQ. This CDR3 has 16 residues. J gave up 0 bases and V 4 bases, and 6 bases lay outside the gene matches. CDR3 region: CASSGTGISSYNEQFF. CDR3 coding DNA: TGCGCCAGCAGCGGGACAGGAATCAGCTCCTACAATGAGCAGTTCTTC.

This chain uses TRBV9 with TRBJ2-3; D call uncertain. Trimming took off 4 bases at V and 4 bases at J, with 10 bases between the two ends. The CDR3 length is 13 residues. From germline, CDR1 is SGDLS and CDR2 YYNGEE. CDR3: CASSLLASDTQYF. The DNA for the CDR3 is TGTGCCAGCAGCCTCTTGGCCTCAGATACGCAGTATTTT.

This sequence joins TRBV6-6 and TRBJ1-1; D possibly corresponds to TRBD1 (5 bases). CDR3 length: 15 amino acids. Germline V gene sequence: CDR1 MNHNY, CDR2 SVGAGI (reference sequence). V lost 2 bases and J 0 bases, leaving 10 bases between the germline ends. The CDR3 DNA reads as TGTGCCAGCAGTTACGCGGGGGACTTGAACACTGAAGCTTTCTTT. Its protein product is CASSYAGDLNTEAFF.

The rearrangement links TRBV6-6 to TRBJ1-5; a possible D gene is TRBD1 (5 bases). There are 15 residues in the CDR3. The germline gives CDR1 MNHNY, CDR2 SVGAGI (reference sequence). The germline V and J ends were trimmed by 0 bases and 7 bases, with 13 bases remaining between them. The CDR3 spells CASSYSGGLQQPQHF. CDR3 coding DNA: TGTGCCAGCAGTTACTCCGGGGGGTTACAACAGCCCCAGCATTTT.

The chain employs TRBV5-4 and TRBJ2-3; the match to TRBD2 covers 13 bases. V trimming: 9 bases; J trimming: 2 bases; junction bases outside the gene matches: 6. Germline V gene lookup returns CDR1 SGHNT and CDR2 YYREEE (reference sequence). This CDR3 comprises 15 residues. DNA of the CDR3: TGTGCCACTACTAGCGGGGGGGATACCACAGATACGCAGTATTTT. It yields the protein CATTSGGDTTDTQYF. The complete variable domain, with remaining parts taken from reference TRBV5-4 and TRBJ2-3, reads ETGVTQSPTHLIKTRGQQVTLRCSSQSGHNTVSWYQQALGQGPQFIFQYYREEENGRGNFPPRFSGLQFPNYSSELNVNALELDDSALYLCATTSGGDTTDTQYFGPGTRLTVL.

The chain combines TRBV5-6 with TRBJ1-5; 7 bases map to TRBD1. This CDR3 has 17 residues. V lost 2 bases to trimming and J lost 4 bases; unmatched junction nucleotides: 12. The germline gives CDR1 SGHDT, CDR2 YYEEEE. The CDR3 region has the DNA TGTGCCAGCAGCTTTCGCCAGACAGGGAATGGAAATCAGCCCCAGCATTTT. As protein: CASSFRQTGNGNQPQHF. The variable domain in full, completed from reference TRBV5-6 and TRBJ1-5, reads DAGVTQSPTHLIKTRGQQVTLRCSPKSGHDTVSWYQQALGQGPQFIFQYYEEEERQRGNFPDRFSGHQFPNYSSELNVNALLLGDSALYLCASSFRQTGNGNQPQHFGDGTRLSIL.

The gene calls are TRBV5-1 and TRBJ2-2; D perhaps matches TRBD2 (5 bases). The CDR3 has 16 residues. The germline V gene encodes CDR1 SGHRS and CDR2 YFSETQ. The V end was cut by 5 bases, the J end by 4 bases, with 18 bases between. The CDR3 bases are TGCGCCAGCAGAGGAGGTGAGGGTTTGAGCACCGGGGAGCTGTTTTTT. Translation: CASRGGEGLSTGELFF.

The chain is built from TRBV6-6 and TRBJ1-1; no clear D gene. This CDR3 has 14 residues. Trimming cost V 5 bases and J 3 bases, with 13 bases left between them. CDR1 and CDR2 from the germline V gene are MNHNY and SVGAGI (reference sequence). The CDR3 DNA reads TGTGCCAGCAGTGCTCCCGGAGAGGACACTGAAGCTTTCTTT. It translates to CASSAPGEDTEAFF.

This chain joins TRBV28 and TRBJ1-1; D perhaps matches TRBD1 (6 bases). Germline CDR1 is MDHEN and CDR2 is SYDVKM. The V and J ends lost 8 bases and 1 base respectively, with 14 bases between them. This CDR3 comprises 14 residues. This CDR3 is CASDLGGGNTEAFF. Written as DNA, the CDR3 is TGTGCCAGCGACTTAGGGGGTGGGAACACTGAAGCTTTCTTT. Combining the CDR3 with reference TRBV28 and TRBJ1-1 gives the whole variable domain DVKVTQSSRYLVKRTGEKVFLECVQDMDHENMFWYRQDPGLGLRLIYFSYDVKMKEKGDIPEGYSVSREKKERFSLILESASTNQTSMYLCASDLGGGNTEAFFGQGTRLTVV.

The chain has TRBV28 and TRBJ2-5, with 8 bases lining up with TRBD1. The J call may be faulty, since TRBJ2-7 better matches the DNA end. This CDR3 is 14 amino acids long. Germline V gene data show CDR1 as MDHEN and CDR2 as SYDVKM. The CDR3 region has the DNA TGTGCCAGCAGTCCCACAGGGGGATGGGGCGAGCAGTACTTC. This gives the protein CASSPTGGWGEQYF.

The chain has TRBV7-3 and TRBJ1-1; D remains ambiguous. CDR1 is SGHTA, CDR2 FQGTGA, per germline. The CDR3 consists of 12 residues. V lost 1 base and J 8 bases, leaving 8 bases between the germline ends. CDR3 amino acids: CASSLRGREAFF. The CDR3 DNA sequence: TGTGCCAGCAGCTTAAGAGGGAGAGAAGCTTTCTTT.